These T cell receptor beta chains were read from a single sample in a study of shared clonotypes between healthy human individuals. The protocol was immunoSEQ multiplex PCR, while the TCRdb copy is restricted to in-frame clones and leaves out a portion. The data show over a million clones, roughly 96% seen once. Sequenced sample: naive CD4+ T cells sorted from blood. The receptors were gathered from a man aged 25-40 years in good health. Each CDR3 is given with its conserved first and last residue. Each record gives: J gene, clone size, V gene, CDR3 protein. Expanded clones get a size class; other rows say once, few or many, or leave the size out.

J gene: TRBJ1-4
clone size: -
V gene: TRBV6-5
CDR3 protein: CASSYRGWEKLFF

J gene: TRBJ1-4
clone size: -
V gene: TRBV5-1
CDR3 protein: CASSLPDRATNEKLFF

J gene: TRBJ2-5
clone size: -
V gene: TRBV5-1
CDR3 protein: CASSLISPEETQYF

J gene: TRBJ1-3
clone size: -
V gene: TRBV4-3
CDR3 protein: CASSQGQTPGNTIYF

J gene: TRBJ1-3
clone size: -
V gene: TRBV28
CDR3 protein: CASSIQGPGRNTIYF

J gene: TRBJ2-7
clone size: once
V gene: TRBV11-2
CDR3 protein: CASSLAGYSYEQYF

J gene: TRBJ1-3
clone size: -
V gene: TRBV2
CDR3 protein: CASSGPTPSSGNTIYF

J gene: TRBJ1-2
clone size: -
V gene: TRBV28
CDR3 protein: CASSAVFHYGYTF

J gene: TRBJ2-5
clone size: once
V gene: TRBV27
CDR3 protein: CASGLTSGSIATQYF

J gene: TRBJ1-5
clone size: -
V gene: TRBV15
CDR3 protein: CATSRGTSRGSEPQHF

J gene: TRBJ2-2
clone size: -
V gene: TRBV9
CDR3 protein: CASRSKGNQNTGELFF

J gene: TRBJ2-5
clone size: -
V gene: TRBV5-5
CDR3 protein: CASSPDLWGETQYF

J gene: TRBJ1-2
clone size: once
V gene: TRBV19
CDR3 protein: CASSSEGFGYTF

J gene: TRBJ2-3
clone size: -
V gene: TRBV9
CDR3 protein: CASSVGTNTDTQYF

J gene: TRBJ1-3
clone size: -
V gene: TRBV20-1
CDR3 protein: CSVGKGNTIYF

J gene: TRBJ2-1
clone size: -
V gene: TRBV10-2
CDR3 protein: CASSESKAFNEQFF

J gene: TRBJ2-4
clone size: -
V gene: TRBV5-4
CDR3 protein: CASSETGEAKNIQYF

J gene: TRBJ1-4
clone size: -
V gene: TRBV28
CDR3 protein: CASSPGGVRLEKLFF

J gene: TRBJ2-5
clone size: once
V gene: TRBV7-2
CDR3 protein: CASSLGSSGRHGAQYF

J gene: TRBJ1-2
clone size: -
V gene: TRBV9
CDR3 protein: CASKNPIRLGYTF

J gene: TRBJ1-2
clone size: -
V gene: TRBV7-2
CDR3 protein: CASSPGQGKLYGYTF

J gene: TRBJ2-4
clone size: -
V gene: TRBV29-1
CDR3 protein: CSVANRASGIQYF

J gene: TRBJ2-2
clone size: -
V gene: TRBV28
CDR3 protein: CASSRRGLANTGELFF

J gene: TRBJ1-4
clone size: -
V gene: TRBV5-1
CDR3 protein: CASSLWAGTNEKLFF

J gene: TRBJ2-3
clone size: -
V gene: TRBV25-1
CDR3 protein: CASSELGEDTQYF

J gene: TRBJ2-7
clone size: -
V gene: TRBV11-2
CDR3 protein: CASSQTPRDVPTTDF

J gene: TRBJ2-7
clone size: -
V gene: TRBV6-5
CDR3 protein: CASSFGTPGEQYF

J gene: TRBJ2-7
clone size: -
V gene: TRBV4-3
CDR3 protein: CASSQESRGRYEQYF

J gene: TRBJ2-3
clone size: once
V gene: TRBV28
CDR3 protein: CASSFRRGRGTDTQYF

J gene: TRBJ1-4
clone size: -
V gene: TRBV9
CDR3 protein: CASSVGLGEREKLFF

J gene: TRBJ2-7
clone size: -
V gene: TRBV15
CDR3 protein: CATSPSGGNTYEQYF

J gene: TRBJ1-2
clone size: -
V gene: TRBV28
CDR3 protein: CASSPGGDYGYTF